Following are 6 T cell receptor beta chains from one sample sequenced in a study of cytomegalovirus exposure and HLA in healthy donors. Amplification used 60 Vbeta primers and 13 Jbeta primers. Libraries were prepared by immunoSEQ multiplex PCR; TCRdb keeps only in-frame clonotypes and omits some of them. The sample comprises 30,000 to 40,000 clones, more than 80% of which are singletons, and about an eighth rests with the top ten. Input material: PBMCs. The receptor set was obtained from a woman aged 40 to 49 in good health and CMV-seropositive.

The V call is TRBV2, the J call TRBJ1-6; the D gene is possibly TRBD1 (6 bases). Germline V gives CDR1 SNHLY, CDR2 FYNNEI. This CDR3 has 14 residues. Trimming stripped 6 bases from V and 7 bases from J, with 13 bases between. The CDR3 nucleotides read TGTGCCAGCAGGACCGACAGGCAGAATTCACCCCTCCACTTT. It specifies CASRTDRQNSPLHF.

This CDR3 is CASSQGSGQTQYF. CDR3 sequence (DNA): TGTGCCAGCAGCCAGGGGTCTGGGCAGACCCAGTACTTC. J is TRBJ2-5 and V is TRBV7-2; possible D gene TRBD1, 6 bases. The V and J ends lost 5 bases and 6 bases respectively, with 13 bases between them. The germline CDR1 and CDR2 sequences are SGHTA and FQGNSA. CDR3 size: 13 residues.

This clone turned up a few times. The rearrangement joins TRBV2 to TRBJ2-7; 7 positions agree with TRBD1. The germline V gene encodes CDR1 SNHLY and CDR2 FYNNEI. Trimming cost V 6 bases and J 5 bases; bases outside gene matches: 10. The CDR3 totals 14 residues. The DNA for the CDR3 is TGTGCCAGCAGACCCGACAGGGTCCGGGACGAGCAGTACTTC. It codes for CASRPDRVRDEQYF.

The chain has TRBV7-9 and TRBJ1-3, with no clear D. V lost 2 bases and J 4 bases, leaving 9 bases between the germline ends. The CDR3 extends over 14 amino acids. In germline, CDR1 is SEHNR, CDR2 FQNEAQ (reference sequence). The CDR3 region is CASSLSQQGNTIYF. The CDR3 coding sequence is TGTGCCAGCAGCTTATCACAGCAGGGAAACACCATATATTTT.

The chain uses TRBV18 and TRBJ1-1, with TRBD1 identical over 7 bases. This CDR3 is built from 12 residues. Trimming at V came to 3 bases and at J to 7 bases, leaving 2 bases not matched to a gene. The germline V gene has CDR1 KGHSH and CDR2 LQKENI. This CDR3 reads CASSPDRVEAFF. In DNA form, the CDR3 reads TGTGCCAGCTCACCCGACAGGGTTGAAGCTTTCTTT.

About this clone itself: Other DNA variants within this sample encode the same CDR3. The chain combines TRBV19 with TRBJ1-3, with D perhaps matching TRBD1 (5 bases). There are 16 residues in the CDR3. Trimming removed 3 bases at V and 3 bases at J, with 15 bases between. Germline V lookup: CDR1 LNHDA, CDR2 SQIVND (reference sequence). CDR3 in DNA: TGTGCCAGTAGTATCGGCGGGGGTGCAGTTGGAAACACCATATATTTT. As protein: CASSIGGGAVGNTIYF.